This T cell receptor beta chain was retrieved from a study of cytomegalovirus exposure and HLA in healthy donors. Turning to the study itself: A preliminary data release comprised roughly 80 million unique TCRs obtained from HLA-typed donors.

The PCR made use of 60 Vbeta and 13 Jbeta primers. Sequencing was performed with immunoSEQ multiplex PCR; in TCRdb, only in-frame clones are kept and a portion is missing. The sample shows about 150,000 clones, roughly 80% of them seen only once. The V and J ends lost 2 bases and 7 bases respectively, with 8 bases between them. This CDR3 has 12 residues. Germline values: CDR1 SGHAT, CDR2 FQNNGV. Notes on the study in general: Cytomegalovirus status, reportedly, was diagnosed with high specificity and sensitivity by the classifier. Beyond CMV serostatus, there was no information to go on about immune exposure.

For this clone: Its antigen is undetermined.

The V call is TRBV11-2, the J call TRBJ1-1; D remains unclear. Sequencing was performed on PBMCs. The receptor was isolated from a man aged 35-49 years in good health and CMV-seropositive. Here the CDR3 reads CASSLKVGEAFF. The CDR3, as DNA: TGTGCCAGCAGCTTAAAAGTCGGTGAAGCTTTCTTT.